The T cell receptor beta chain described here comes from a study of blood T cell repertoires in COVID-19. Study at large: The origin of the acute and convalescent COVID-19 samples was the United States, Italy and Spain. Sample material is recorded as cDNA or gDNA derived from T cells, B-cell-depleted T cells, or PBMCs.

TCRdb's copy holds only in-frame clones and misses some; the assay was immunoSEQ multiplex PCR. The sample carries roughly 100,000 clones, roughly nine tenths recorded once. Per the germline V gene, CDR1 is LGHNA and CDR2 is YNFKEQ. V lost 0 bases and J lost 0, with 13 bases in between. The CDR3 is 17 residues long. This clonotype was sampled from a human donor in a cohort sampled during active COVID-19. V and J are TRBV4-2 and TRBJ2-3; the D gene is possibly TRBD2 (5 bases). The sequenced material came from peripheral blood. CDR3 residues: CASSQEVNGISTDTQYF. The CDR3 DNA follows: TGTGCCAGCAGCCAAGAGGTGAACGGGATCAGCACAGATACGCAGTATTTT.